Presented here are 27 T cell receptor beta chains from one specimen sequenced in a study of blood T cell repertoires in COVID-19. The assay was immunoSEQ multiplex PCR, and TCRdb's table has in-frame clones only and misses some. Here the sample spans 150,000 to 180,000 clones, approximately 91% being singletons. Material for sequencing was peripheral blood. The source of these receptors is a woman between 65 and 79 years old with acute or convalescent COVID-19.

This clone occurred once. The V and J genes are TRBV3-1 (or the pseudogene TRBV3-2) and TRBJ1-4; TRBD1 might be the D (5 bases). Germline V gene lookup returns CDR1 LGHDT and CDR2 YNNKEL (reference sequence). Trimming cost V 2 bases and J 8 bases, with 15 bases left between them. CDR3 length: 15 amino acids. The DNA of the CDR3 is TGTGCCAGCAGCCAATTGTGGATCCGGGGGGAAAAACTGTTTTTT. Protein: CASSQLWIRGEKLFF.

The chain combines TRBV5-1 with TRBJ2-7; perhaps TRBD1 as D (5 bases). The germline V gene encodes CDR1 SGHRS and CDR2 YFSETQ. The V end was cut by 0 bases, the J end by 1 base, with 11 bases between. This CDR3 comprises 15 residues. Here the CDR3 DNA reads TGCGCCAGCAGCTTGGAGACAGCCTTATCCTACGAGCAGTACGTC. This gives the protein CASSLETALSYEQYV.

The J gene is TRBJ1-1, the V gene TRBV19; D possibly corresponds to TRBD1 (6 bases). V was clipped by 7 bases and J by 0 bases, with 24 bases between them. Germline V gene lookup returns CDR1 LNHDA and CDR2 SQIVND (reference sequence). This CDR3 region has 18 residues. CDR3: CASTAEGGTRSVNTEAFF. The CDR3 DNA sequence: TGTGCCAGTACCGCTGAAGGGGGGACTAGGAGTGTGAACACTGAAGCTTTCTTT.

CDR3 nucleotides: TGTGCCAGCAGTTCCCAGGGGTCGAAGGCTTTCTTT. As protein: CASSSQGSKAFF. The chain links TRBV6-2 or TRBV6-3 to TRBJ1-1, with a tentative D call TRBD1 (6 bases). This CDR3 region has 12 residues. V was pared by 4 bases and J by 11 bases, with 14 bases between. CDR1 is MNHEY, CDR2 SVGEGT, per germline.

V gene TRBV5-5 combines with J gene TRBJ2-7, with D perhaps matching TRBD2 (5 bases). The germline CDR1 and CDR2 sequences are SGHKS and YYEKEE (reference sequence). The CDR3 is 14 amino acids. With 0 bases removed from V and 6 bases from J, the gap between germline ends came to 13 bases. The CDR3 nucleotides read TGTGCCAGCAGCTTGGGGAGGAGCGGCAGCGAGCAGTACGTC. Translated, it gives CASSLGRSGSEQYV.

The chain recombines TRBV28 with TRBJ2-1; 10 bases are shared with TRBD2. V lost 3 bases and J lost 9; bases outside the gene matches: 8. Germline values: CDR1 MDHEN, CDR2 SYDVKM. CDR3 size: 15 residues. The CDR3 loop reads CASSFPAGGHGEQFF. CDR3 nucleotides: TGTGCCAGCAGTTTTCCAGCGGGGGGGCATGGTGAGCAGTTCTTC. Based on the CDR3 plus reference TRBV28 and TRBJ2-1, the full variable domain is DVKVTQSSRYLVKRTGEKVFLECVQDMDHENMFWYRQDPGLGLRLIYFSYDVKMKEKGDIPEGYSVSREKKERFSLILESASTNQTSMYLCASSFPAGGHGEQFFGPGTRLTVL.

This clone was seen a few times. This chain joins TRBV11-2 and TRBJ2-3, with D possibly TRBD2 on 6 matching bases. CDR1 and CDR2 from the germline V gene are SGHAT and FQNNGV. Trimming left V 4 bases short and J 1 base short, with 12 bases between. This CDR3 has 15 residues. Here the CDR3 DNA reads TGTGCCAGCAGCTACAACCCGGGGGGCACAGATACGCAGTATTTT. Its protein product is CASSYNPGGTDTQYF.

The genes are TRBV2 and TRBJ1-2; D possibly corresponds to TRBD1 (6 bases). Per germline, CDR1 SNHLY and CDR2 FYNNEI. Trimming removed 10 bases at V and 2 bases at J, with 14 bases between. The CDR3 length is 13 residues. The CDR3 here is CATNSGVNYGYTF. CDR3 DNA: TGTGCCACTAATTCAGGGGTGAACTATGGCTACACCTTC.

This sequence joins TRBV30 and TRBJ1-6, with D possibly TRBD1 on 5 matching bases. V was pared by 4 bases and J by 8 bases, with 12 bases between. CDR1 and CDR2 (germline): GTSNPN, SVGIG (reference sequence). The CDR3 has 13 amino acids. This chain's CDR3 is CAWKVSRDSPLHF. The CDR3 DNA is TGTGCCTGGAAAGTCAGCAGGGATTCACCCCTCCACTTT.

This chain links TRBV7-9 with TRBJ1-5; 10 nucleotides line up with TRBD1. Trimming removed 3 bases from V and 4 bases from J; junction bases left unmatched: 6. Germline CDR1 is SEHNR and CDR2 is FQNEAQ (reference sequence). This CDR3 contains 16 residues. In DNA form, the CDR3 reads TGTGCCAGCAGCTTGGGGGGACAGGGGCTTAATCAGCCCCAGCATTTT. Translated, it gives CASSLGGQGLNQPQHF. Combining the CDR3 with reference TRBV7-9 and TRBJ1-5 gives the whole variable domain DTGVSQNPRHKITKRGQNVTFRCDPISEHNRLYWYRQTLGQGPEFLTYFQNEAQLEKSRLLSDRFSAERPKGSFSTLEIQRTEQGDSAMYLCASSLGGQGLNQPQHFGDGTRLSIL.

The chain links TRBV6-2 or TRBV6-3 to TRBJ1-5; D unresolved. Trimming shortened V by 5 bases and J by 4 bases, and 9 bases separated the two germline ends. From germline, CDR1 is MNHEY and CDR2 SVGEGT. The CDR3 length is 13 residues. The CDR3 DNA reads TGTGCCAGCAGTCCCCCCAAAAATCAGCCCCAGCATTTT. Translation: CASSPPKNQPQHF.

The V and J genes are TRBV5-1 and TRBJ1-2; 11 bases are a match to TRBD1. Germline V gene sequence: CDR1 SGHRS, CDR2 YFSETQ. CDR3 size: 15 residues. Germline trimming cut 3 bases from V and 5 bases from J; bases unmatched to any gene: 6. CDR3 region: CASSSGQGASYGYTF. The DNA of the CDR3 is TGCGCCAGCAGCTCCGGACAGGGGGCTTCGTATGGCTACACCTTC.

The V call is TRBV2, the J call TRBJ2-2; D perhaps matches TRBD1 (6 bases). This CDR3 comprises 18 residues. Trimming removed 9 bases from V and 5 bases from J, with 28 bases in between. CDR1 SNHLY and CDR2 FYNNEI come from the germline V gene. This CDR3 is CASTRGGHLSVRTGELFF. CDR3 sequence (DNA): TGTGCCAGTACCCGAGGGGGACACCTAAGTGTGAGGACCGGGGAGCTGTTTTTT.

This chain connects TRBV6-5 to TRBJ2-3; TRBD2 matches at 14 bases. After removal of 10 bases from V and 6 bases from J, the junction contained 6 bases not matched to a gene. This CDR3 region has 14 residues. Per the germline V gene, CDR1 is MNHEY and CDR2 is SVGAGI. CDR3 amino acids: CATGTSGGRDTQYF. In DNA form, the CDR3 reads TGTGCCACCGGGACTAGCGGGGGCAGGGATACGCAGTATTTT.

The chain joins TRBV19 to TRBJ1-4; perhaps TRBD1 as D (5 bases). The V end lost 4 bases, the J end lost 5 bases, and 14 bases lay between the germline ends. Germline values: CDR1 LNHDA, CDR2 SQIVND (reference sequence). This CDR3 region has 15 residues. CDR3: CASSTRQSTNEKLFF. The DNA for the CDR3 is TGTGCCAGTAGTACCCGACAGAGTACAAATGAAAAACTGTTTTTT.

The V and J genes are TRBV4-3 and TRBJ1-4, with D possibly being TRBD1 (5 bases). This CDR3 is built from 16 residues. Looked up from germline, CDR1 is LGHNA and CDR2 is YSLEER. The germline V and J ends were trimmed by 4 bases and 4 bases, with 16 bases remaining between them. This CDR3 reads CASSPLPQGLNEKLFF. In DNA, the CDR3 is TGCGCCAGCAGCCCGCTCCCCCAGGGTCTTAATGAAAAACTGTTTTTT.

The chain combines TRBV16 with TRBJ2-6, with D possibly matching TRBD2 (6 bases). Germline CDR1 and CDR2: KGHSY and FQNENV. This CDR3 comprises 15 residues. Between the trimmed V and J ends, which lost 5 bases and 3 bases, there was a span of 11 bases. The CDR3 DNA reads as TGTGCCAGCAGCACCGGGGGAAGTGGGGCCAACGTCCTGACTTTC. It specifies CASSTGGSGANVLTF.

The chain joins TRBV30 to TRBJ2-7; tentative D call: TRBD1 (5 bases). CDR1 and CDR2 from the germline V gene are GTSNPN and SVGIG (reference sequence). CDR3 length: 15 residues. V was pared by 5 bases and J by 0 bases, with 17 bases between. CDR3 sequence (DNA): TGTGCCTGGGGACAACAAGGGGCCAGCTCCTACGAGCAGTACTTC. It translates to CAWGQQGASSYEQYF.

The genes are TRBV7-9 and TRBJ2-5; TRBD2 matches at 8 bases. V lost 5 bases and J lost 5; bases outside the gene matches: 10. The CDR3 contains 15 residues. CDR1 and CDR2 from the germline V gene are SEHNR and FQNEAQ (reference sequence). The CDR3 DNA is TGTGCCAGCAGCGGGAGACTAGCGACTGGGGAGACCCAGTACTTC. Its translation: CASSGRLATGETQYF.

The chain is built from TRBV6-5 and TRBJ2-2; 9 nucleotides line up with TRBD2. The germline gives CDR1 MNHEY, CDR2 SVGAGI. The CDR3 length is 15 residues. V was clipped by 7 bases and J by 4 bases; unmatched bases: 7. In nucleotides, the CDR3 is TGTGCCAGCATGATAGCGGGGGCGTCCACCGGGGAGCTGTTTTTT. Its translation: CASMIAGASTGELFF.

The chain is built from TRBV27 and TRBJ1-2; a possible D gene is TRBD1 (5 bases). Per the germline V gene, CDR1 is MNHEY and CDR2 is SMNVEV (reference sequence). The CDR3 is made up of 15 amino acids. Between the trimmed V and J ends, which lost 2 bases and 0 bases, there was a span of 10 bases. CDR3 sequence (DNA): TGTGCCAGCAGTTTAAACGCCAGGGCTAACTATGGCTACACCTTC. Translated, it gives CASSLNARANYGYTF.

To note about this clone: This same CDR3 is encoded by further DNA sequences in the sample. This chain uses TRBV5-1 with TRBJ1-4; TRBD1 matches at 8 bases. Germline V gives CDR1 SGHRS, CDR2 YFSETQ. This CDR3 region has 14 residues. V was pared by 0 bases and J by 7 bases, with 2 bases of the junction left unmatched. The CDR3 here is CASSLGQGAEKLFF. In DNA, the CDR3 is TGCGCCAGCAGCTTGGGTCAGGGGGCTGAAAAACTGTTTTTT.

The J gene is TRBJ1-5, the V gene TRBV2, with D maybe TRBD1 (6 bases). Per germline, CDR1 SNHLY and CDR2 FYNNEI. The CDR3 length is 16 residues. The germline V and J ends were trimmed by 6 bases and 5 bases, with 20 bases remaining between them. CDR3 loop: CASSRHARGGDQPQHF. In nucleotides, the CDR3 is TGTGCCAGCAGCCGACACGCCCGGGGGGGCGATCAGCCCCAGCATTTT. The complete variable domain, with remaining parts taken from reference TRBV2 and TRBJ1-5, reads EPEVTQTPSHQVTQMGQEVILRCVPISNHLYFYWYRQILGQKVEFLVSFYNNEISEKSEIFDDQFSVERPDGSNFTLKIRSTKLEDSAMYFCASSRHARGGDQPQHFGDGTRLSIL.

This chain links TRBV29-1 with TRBJ1-2, with TRBD1 as a possible D gene (6 bases). This CDR3 is built from 12 residues. V was pared by 7 bases and J by 6 bases, with 15 bases between. In germline, CDR1 is SQVTM, CDR2 ANQGSEA. The CDR3 region is CSDTRGLHGYTF. The CDR3, as DNA: TGCAGCGATACCAGGGGTCTCCATGGCTACACCTTC.

V is TRBV13 and J is TRBJ1-1, with TRBD1 identical over 7 bases. From germline, CDR1 is PRHDT and CDR2 FYEKMQ (reference sequence). V dropped 5 bases and J dropped 3; count of bases not matched to a gene: 3. This CDR3 is 13 amino acids long. The CDR3: CASSPGGYTEAFF. The CDR3 DNA is TGTGCCAGCAGCCCAGGGGGGTACACTGAAGCTTTCTTT.

This clone appeared once. The V call is TRBV5-1, the J call TRBJ2-5; TRBD1 is a possible D gene (7 bases). V dropped 4 bases and J dropped 1 base, with 11 bases sitting between them. The germline gives CDR1 SGHRS, CDR2 YFSETQ. The CDR3 length is 14 residues. CDR3 amino acids: CASSGGTVQETQYF. The CDR3 DNA follows: TGCGCCAGCAGCGGAGGGACAGTCCAAGAGACCCAGTACTTC.

The chain is built from TRBV7-3 and TRBJ1-5; 8 positions agree with TRBD1. The CDR3 is 19 residues long. V lost 5 bases to trimming and J lost 0 bases; unmatched junction nucleotides: 15. Germline V lookup: CDR1 SGHTA, CDR2 FQGTGA. CDR3: CASSLGPDRVGYSNQPQHF. CDR3 coding DNA: TGTGCCAGCAGCCTCGGACCGGACAGGGTTGGCTATAGCAATCAGCCCCAGCATTTT.